Following are 11 T cell receptor beta chains from one sample sequenced in a study of shared clonotypes between healthy human individuals. Profiled with immunoSEQ multiplex PCR; TCRdb holds only in-frame clones, not every one. The sample lists about 1.1 million clones; about 80% were seen once. The sequenced material came from memory CD4+ T cells from PBMCs. Subset described: CD45RA-negative fraction. Receptors were obtained from a man between 18 and 29 years old in good health. Some clones in this sample may be carry-over from other donors' samples.

The chain carries TRBV28 and TRBJ1-4; 8 nucleotides align to TRBD1. Trimming at V came to 4 bases and at J to 7 bases, leaving 5 bases not matched to a gene. CDR1 and CDR2 (germline): MDHEN, SYDVKM. The CDR3 has 14 amino acids. The CDR3 loop is CASSYRQGSEKLFF. The CDR3, as DNA: TGTGCCAGCAGTTATAGACAGGGGAGTGAAAAACTGTTTTTT. Complete variable domain (other parts from reference TRBV28 and TRBJ1-4): DVKVTQSSRYLVKRTGEKVFLECVQDMDHENMFWYRQDPGLGLRLIYFSYDVKMKEKGDIPEGYSVSREKKERFSLILESASTNQTSMYLCASSYRQGSEKLFFGSGTQLSVL.

The chain employs TRBV28 and TRBJ2-7; perhaps D is TRBD1 or TRBD2 (5 bases each). Germline V gene sequence: CDR1 MDHEN, CDR2 SYDVKM. V lost 6 bases, J lost 6 bases, and 12 bases lay in between. This CDR3 has 12 residues. In nucleotides, the CDR3 is TGTGCCAGCAGACCCCGGGACCGCGAGCAGTACTTC. It encodes CASRPRDREQYF.

The chain is built from TRBV5-1 and TRBJ2-1; 12 nucleotides match TRBD1. CDR1 and CDR2 (germline): SGHRS, YFSETQ. Trimming cost V 4 bases and J 10 bases; bases outside gene matches: 9. This CDR3 has 15 amino acids. The CDR3 DNA follows: TGCGCCAGCAGCGCGGGACAGGGGGCAGGAGACGAGCAGTTCTTC. Translating gives CASSAGQGAGDEQFF.

In this sample, this clone turned up once. The chain uses TRBV7-9 and TRBJ2-5; the match to TRBD1 covers 9 bases. Trimming took 5 bases from V and 6 from J; bases not matched to a gene: 4. Germline assignment: CDR1 SEHNR and CDR2 FQNEAQ (reference sequence). The CDR3 consists of 13 residues. The CDR3 here is CASSPGQGQTQYF. The CDR3 DNA reads TGTGCCAGCAGCCCCGGACAGGGGCAGACCCAGTACTTC. Full variable domain (remainder filled in from reference TRBV7-9 and TRBJ2-5): DTGVSQNPRHKITKRGQNVTFRCDPISEHNRLYWYRQTLGQGPEFLTYFQNEAQLEKSRLLSDRFSAERPKGSFSTLEIQRTEQGDSAMYLCASSPGQGQTQYFGPGTRLLVL.

Comment on this clone: The sample has other DNA sequences that encode this CDR3 too. The chain uses TRBV4-3 and TRBJ1-1; 7 bases line up with TRBD1. CDR1 is LGHNA, CDR2 YSLEER, per germline. CDR3 length: 15 amino acids. The V and J ends lost 4 bases and 3 bases, in that order; junction bases with no gene match: 8. The CDR3, as DNA: TGCGCCAGCAGCCCAGGGGGGTGGGGCGACACTGAAGCTTTCTTT. Its translation: CASSPGGWGDTEAFF.

The chain couples TRBV5-4 to TRBJ2-7, with TRBD2 identical over 8 bases. V lost 5 bases, J lost 1 base, and 8 bases stayed unmatched. Germline V CDR1 and CDR2: SGHNT, YYREEE (reference sequence). The CDR3 length is 15 residues. CDR3: CASSQSGSLSYEQYF. Written as DNA, the CDR3 is TGTGCCAGCAGTCAAAGCGGGAGCCTATCCTACGAGCAGTACTTC.

A note on this clone: Other DNA sequences in this specimen translate into the identical CDR3. V gene TRBV5-1 combines with J gene TRBJ2-4; 7 bases align to TRBD1. J gave up 1 base and V 0 bases, and 4 bases lay outside the gene matches. This CDR3 is built from 16 residues. Germline V lookup: CDR1 SGHRS, CDR2 YFSETQ. As DNA, the CDR3 is TGCGCCAGCAGCTTGGCCACAGGGGTGGCCAAAAACATTCAGTACTTC. Translating gives CASSLATGVAKNIQYF.

This clone was observed a few times. The chain recombines TRBV19 with TRBJ2-3; the D gene is possibly TRBD1 (5 bases). Germline V CDR1 and CDR2: LNHDA, SQIVND (reference sequence). V was cut by 2 bases and J by 6 bases, with 15 bases left in between. CDR3 size: 15 residues. As DNA, the CDR3 is TGTGCCAGTAGTATATGGGGCGGCCTCGGGGATACGCAGTATTTT. Its protein product is CASSIWGGLGDTQYF.

The chain employs TRBV10-3 and TRBJ2-6; D unclear. V was pared by 7 bases and J by 3 bases, with 19 bases between. The CDR3 consists of 17 residues. Germline assignment: CDR1 ENHRY and CDR2 SYGVKD. The chain's CDR3 is CAITKALSEGGANVLTF. The DNA for the CDR3 is TGTGCCATCACCAAGGCCCTTTCCGAAGGTGGGGCCAACGTCCTGACTTTC.

Only a few counts were recorded for this clone. The rearrangement links TRBV11-3 to TRBJ2-2, with a tentative D call TRBD1 (5 bases). Germline lookup yields CDR1 SGHNT and CDR2 YENEEA. The length of the CDR3 is 15 residues. Trimming removed 5 bases at V and 4 bases at J, with 14 bases between. The CDR3, as DNA: TGTGCCAGCAGCCCAGGGCTACGGACCACCGGGGAGCTGTTTTTT. As protein: CASSPGLRTTGELFF.

The chain has TRBV11-3 and TRBJ2-7; tentative D call: TRBD1 (5 bases). The CDR3 totals 13 residues. Trimming cost V 0 bases and J 3 bases, with 6 bases left between them. Per germline, CDR1 SGHNT and CDR2 YENEEA. The CDR3 region has the DNA TGTGCCAGCAGCTTAGATGACAGCTACGAGCAGTACTTC. This translates into CASSLDDSYEQYF.